One sample yielded the 11 T cell receptor beta chains listed below, sequenced in a study of shared clonotypes between healthy human individuals. Repertoires were generated with immunoSEQ multiplex PCR, while TCRdb's copy carries only in-frame clones and drops some. In the table there are under 1,100,000 clones, roughly 75% of which are singletons. Sample: memory CD4+ T cells sorted from blood. Specified subset: CD45RA-negative fraction. These receptor sequences come from a man younger than 35 in good health.

The genes are TRBV4-3 and TRBJ2-7, with a weak D call TRBD1 (6 bases). This CDR3 has 16 residues. Germline values: CDR1 LGHNA, CDR2 YSLEER. V was shortened by 4 bases and J by 2 bases, with 18 bases between the two germline ends. As DNA, the CDR3 is TGCGCCAGCAGCCTTCCTTTTCAGGGGTGGCCCTACGAGCAGTACTTC. Translated: CASSLPFQGWPYEQYF.

V and J are TRBV6-1 and TRBJ2-7; possibly TRBD1 or TRBD2 for D (5 bases each). This CDR3 region has 10 residues. Per germline, CDR1 MNHNS and CDR2 SASEGT. Trimming left V 11 bases short and J 2 bases short, with 7 bases between. CDR3 region: CALGPYEQYF. The CDR3 nucleotides read TGTGCCTTGGGACCCTACGAGCAGTACTTC.

The chain uses TRBV11-2 and TRBJ2-1, with 9 bases fitting TRBD1. The V gene's germline CDR1 is SGHAT and CDR2 FQNNGV. V was pared by 4 bases and J by 0 bases, with 1 base of the junction left unmatched. The CDR3 has 15 residues. The CDR3 loop is CASSSQGASYNEQFF. The CDR3 DNA reads as TGTGCCAGCAGCTCACAGGGGGCCTCCTACAATGAGCAGTTCTTC.

This clone has a single count. The chain employs TRBV7-9 and TRBJ1-2; D ambiguous. Trimming removed 3 bases at V and 8 bases at J, with 10 bases between. Germline V gives CDR1 SEHNR, CDR2 FQNEAQ (reference sequence). This CDR3 comprises 12 residues. CDR3 in DNA: TGTGCCAGCAGCTTTTCCAGTGGAGGCTACACCTTC. Translated: CASSFSSGGYTF.

The rearrangement uses TRBV11-2 and TRBJ2-7; 8 nucleotides match TRBD1. Trimming cost V 5 bases and J 0 bases; bases outside gene matches: 3. Germline lookup yields CDR1 SGHAT and CDR2 FQNNGV. The CDR3 spans 14 residues. CDR3 in amino acids: CASSRDRLSYEQYF. CDR3 DNA sequence: TGTGCCAGCAGCCGGGACAGGCTCTCCTACGAGCAGTACTTC.

The chain couples TRBV10-3 to TRBJ1-4, with D perhaps matching TRBD1 (6 bases). The V end lost 4 bases, the J end lost 0 bases, and 9 bases lay between the germline ends. This CDR3 is 15 amino acids long. CDR1 is ENHRY, CDR2 SYGVKD, per germline. The CDR3 protein is CAISATGPTNEKLFF. The CDR3 coding sequence is TGTGCCATCAGTGCCACAGGGCCAACTAATGAAAAACTGTTTTTT.

This clone appeared once. V and J are TRBV6-1 and TRBJ1-4; D remains ambiguous. CDR3 size: 14 residues. V dropped 5 bases and J dropped 4 bases, with 11 bases sitting between them. In germline, CDR1 is MNHNS, CDR2 SASEGT. The CDR3 protein is CASSWAGVNEKLFF. The CDR3 nucleotides read TGTGCCAGCAGTTGGGCCGGCGTTAATGAAAAACTGTTTTTT.

The V call is TRBV6-1, the J call TRBJ1-5; possibly TRBD1 for D (5 bases). The germline V gene has CDR1 MNHNS and CDR2 SASEGT. CDR3 size: 13 residues. Trimming left V 7 bases short and J 3 bases short, with 10 bases between. CDR3 sequence reads: CASKHGANQPQHF. In DNA, the CDR3 is TGTGCCAGCAAACACGGGGCCAATCAGCCCCAGCATTTT.

This clone has just one count. This chain uses TRBV18 with TRBJ1-1; 7 nucleotides match TRBD1. Germline assignment: CDR1 KGHSH and CDR2 LQKENI. The ends lost 6 bases at V and 3 bases at J; junction bases unmatched: 10. The CDR3 is made up of 15 amino acids. CDR3 loop: CASSPVRQGDTEAFF. The CDR3 coding sequence is TGTGCCAGCTCGCCAGTTAGACAGGGTGACACTGAAGCTTTCTTT.

With respect to this clone: Within the sample, other DNA sequences also encode this same CDR3. The chain joins TRBV9 to TRBJ1-2; 12 bases are a match to TRBD1. This CDR3 spans 14 amino acids. The junction had 4 bases not matched to a gene; V was cut back by 2 bases and J by 8 bases. Germline CDR1 SGDLS, CDR2 YYNGEE. The CDR3 loop reads CASSVGTGGYGYTF. The CDR3 bases are TGTGCCAGCAGCGTGGGGACAGGGGGCTACGGCTACACCTTC.

A single count supports this clone. The chain couples TRBV4-1 to TRBJ2-2; D not certain. V was shortened by 1 base and J by 6 bases, with 6 bases between the two germline ends. Germline lookup yields CDR1 MGHRA and CDR2 YSYEKL. The CDR3 covers 13 residues. This CDR3 reads CASSQVLAGELFF. The CDR3 DNA follows: TGCGCCAGCAGCCAAGTTTTGGCCGGGGAGCTGTTTTTT.